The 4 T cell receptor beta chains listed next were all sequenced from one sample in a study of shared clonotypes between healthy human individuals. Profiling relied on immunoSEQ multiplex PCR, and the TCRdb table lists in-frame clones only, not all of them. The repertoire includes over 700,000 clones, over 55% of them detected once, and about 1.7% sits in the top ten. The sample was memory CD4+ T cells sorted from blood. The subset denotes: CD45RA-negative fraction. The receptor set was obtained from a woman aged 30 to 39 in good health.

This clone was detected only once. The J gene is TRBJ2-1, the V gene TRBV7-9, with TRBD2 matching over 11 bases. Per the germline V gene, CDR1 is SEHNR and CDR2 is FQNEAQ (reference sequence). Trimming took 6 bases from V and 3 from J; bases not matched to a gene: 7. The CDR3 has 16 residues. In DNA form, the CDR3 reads TGTGCCAGCAGACCACTAGCGGGAGACCTCTACAATGAGCAGTTCTTC. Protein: CASRPLAGDLYNEQFF.

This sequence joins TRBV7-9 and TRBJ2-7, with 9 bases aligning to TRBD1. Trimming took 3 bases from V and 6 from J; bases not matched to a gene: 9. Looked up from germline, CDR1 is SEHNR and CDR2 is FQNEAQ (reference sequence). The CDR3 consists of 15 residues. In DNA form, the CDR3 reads TGTGCCAGCAGCTTTGAGGGACAGGGCCGACGCGAGCAGTACTTC. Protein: CASSFEGQGRREQYF.

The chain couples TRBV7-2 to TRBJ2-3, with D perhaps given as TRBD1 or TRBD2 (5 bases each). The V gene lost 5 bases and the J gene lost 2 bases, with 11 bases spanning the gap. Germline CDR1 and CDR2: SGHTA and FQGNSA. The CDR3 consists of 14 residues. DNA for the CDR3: TGTGCCAGCAGCACAGGAGGTAACACAGATACGCAGTATTTT. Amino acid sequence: CASSTGGNTDTQYF.

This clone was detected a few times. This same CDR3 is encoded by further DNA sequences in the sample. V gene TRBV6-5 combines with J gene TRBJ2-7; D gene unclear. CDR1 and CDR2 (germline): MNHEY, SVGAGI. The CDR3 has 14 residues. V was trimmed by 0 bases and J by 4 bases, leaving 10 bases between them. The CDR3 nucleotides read TGTGCCAGCAGTTACTCGCTTACAGATTACGAGCAGTACTTC. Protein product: CASSYSLTDYEQYF.